This paragraph covers one TCR beta chain sequence. Its target is unknown. The source of the sample is a study of cytomegalovirus exposure and HLA in healthy donors. Whole-study findings and limits: Reportedly, TCR beta sequences accurately predicted HLA-A and HLA-B alleles in most subjects. The analysis excluded some indistinguishable V segments, including TRBV6-2 and TRBV6-3.

This CDR3 is built from 17 residues. CDR1 is SGDLS and CDR2 is YYNGEE in the germline V gene. V gave up 3 bases and J gave up 2 bases; unmatched junction bases: 2. PCR primers comprised 60 Vbeta and 13 Jbeta primers. Sequencing was performed with immunoSEQ multiplex PCR; in TCRdb, only in-frame clones are kept and a portion is missing. In the table there are some 200,000 clones, roughly 13% of which are singletons. The TCR was taken from a man over 45 in good health and CMV-seropositive. V and J are TRBV9 and TRBJ2-2, with 15 bases fitting TRBD2. The sequencing sample was made of PBMCs. CDR3 bases: TGTGCCAGCAGCGCGGGACTAGCGGGGGGAAACACCGGGGAGCTGTTTTTT. Translation gives CASSAGLAGGNTGELFF.